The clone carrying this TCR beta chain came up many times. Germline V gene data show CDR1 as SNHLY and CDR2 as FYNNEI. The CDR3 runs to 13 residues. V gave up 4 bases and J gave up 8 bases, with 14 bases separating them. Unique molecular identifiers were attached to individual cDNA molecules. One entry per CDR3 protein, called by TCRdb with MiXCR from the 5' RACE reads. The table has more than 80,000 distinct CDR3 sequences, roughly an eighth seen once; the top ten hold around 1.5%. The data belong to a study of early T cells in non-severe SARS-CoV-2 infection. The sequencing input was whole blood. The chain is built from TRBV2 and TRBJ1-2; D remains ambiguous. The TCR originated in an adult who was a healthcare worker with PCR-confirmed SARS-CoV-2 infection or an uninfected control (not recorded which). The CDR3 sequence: CASSGESREGYTF. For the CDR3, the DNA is TGTGCCAGCAGTGGGGAGTCAAGGGAGGGCTACACCTTC. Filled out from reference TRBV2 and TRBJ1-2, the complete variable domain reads EPEVTQTPSHQVTQMGQEVILRCVPISNHLYFYWYRQILGQKVEFLVSFYNNEISEKSEIFDDQFSVERPDGSNFTLKIRSTKLEDSAMYFCASSGESREGYTFGSGTRLTVV.